This TCR beta chain was retrieved from a study of blood T cell repertoires in COVID-19. On the study more broadly: Both acute and convalescent COVID-19 samples were obtained from the United States, Italy and Spain. Nucleic acid was either cDNA or gDNA, and it came from T cells, B-cell-depleted T cells, or PBMCs.

Original data processing: For nucleated cells, counts were estimated from reference gene primer amplification. This table comes from immunoSEQ multiplex PCR, and its TCRdb copy is limited to in-frame clones, with some not included. V, J and clone size are those of that table, while D and trimming were read from the DNA. The table has 75,000 to 100,000 clones, 81% seen once. CDR1 is MDHEN and CDR2 is SYDVKM in the germline V gene. The CDR3 length is 13 residues. Trimming left V 6 bases short and J 6 bases short, with 15 bases between. The sequence derives from a man between 60 and 70 years old with acute or convalescent COVID-19. Sequenced: peripheral blood. V gene TRBV28 combines with J gene TRBJ2-7; a weak D match, TRBD2 (5 bases). The CDR3 reads CASRGVEMAEQYF. CDR3 nucleotides: TGTGCCAGCAGGGGAGTCGAGATGGCCGAGCAGTACTTC.